A selection of T cell receptor beta chains follows, all from one sample in a study of T-cell reconstitution after alpha-beta-depleted transplantation in children. TCRdb independently ran MiXCR on the PCR reads; one entry per CDR3 protein. The repertoire holds hundreds of thousands of distinct CDR3 sequences, with around 15% as singletons. The source material was PBMCs, mostly from graft donor cells, sampled 360 days after TCRalphabeta/CD19-depleted stem cell transplant. These receptors originate from a male patient between 2 and 9 years old who had a stem cell transplant for acute lymphoblastic leukemia, so the T cells may come from the graft donor. Both conserved end residues are part of each CDR3. Each record gives: clone size, J gene, V gene, D gene, CDR3 protein, CDR3 DNA. D genes are given only for firm matches. Not all rows give a size; the values are once, few, many and, for expanded clones, a class.

size: many
J: TRBJ1-1
V: TRBV5-3
D: .
CDR3: CARSLHREGDTEAFF
DNA: TGTGCCAGAAGCTTGCACAGGGAGGGAGACACTGAAGCTTTCTTT

size: once
J: TRBJ2-1
V: TRBV20-1
D: TRBD2
CDR3: CSARAPLLAGTYNEQFF
DNA: TGCAGTGCTAGAGCTCCTCTGCTAGCGGGAACTTACAATGAGCAGTTCTTC

size: .
J: TRBJ2-3
V: TRBV28
D: .
CDR3: CASTRSRTDTQYF
DNA: TGTGCCAGCACCCGGTCCCGCACAGATACGCAGTATTTT

size: many
J: TRBJ1-3
V: TRBV20-1
D: .
CDR3: CSARDNTGRNTIYF
DNA: TGCAGTGCTAGAGATAATACAGGTCGAAACACCATATATTTT

size: few
J: TRBJ2-5
V: TRBV7-8
D: .
CDR3: CASSLRGRAGWETQYF
DNA: TGTGCCAGCAGCTTAAGGGGTCGGGCGGGATGGGAGACCCAGTACTTC

size: .
J: TRBJ2-5
V: TRBV18
D: .
CDR3: CASSQGSQETQYF
DNA: TGTGCCAGCTCCCAGGGGTCCCAAGAGACCCAGTACTTC

size: few
J: TRBJ2-3
V: TRBV7-3
D: .
CDR3: CASNLGVEDTQYF
DNA: TGTGCCAGCAACCTAGGGGTGGAGGATACGCAGTATTTT

size: few
J: TRBJ2-1
V: TRBV28
D: .
CDR3: CASSLTRQLAYNEQFF
DNA: TGTGCCAGCAGTTTAACCCGACAGTTAGCCTACAATGAGCAGTTCTTC

size: few
J: TRBJ2-4
V: TRBV6-1
D: .
CDR3: CASRTGRAKNIQYF
DNA: TGTGCCAGCAGAACGGGAAGGGCCAAAAACATTCAGTACTTC

size: .
J: TRBJ1-2
V: TRBV7-3
D: TRBD1
CDR3: CASSLPNQGAPNYGYTF
DNA: TGTGCCAGCAGCCTCCCCAATCAGGGGGCTCCCAACTATGGCTACACCTTC

size: .
J: TRBJ2-2
V: TRBV11-3
D: TRBD1
CDR3: CASSPDRGGSGELFF
DNA: TGTGCCAGCAGCCCGGACAGGGGAGGTTCCGGGGAGCTGTTTTTT

size: .
J: TRBJ2-7
V: TRBV4-3
D: TRBD2
CDR3: CASSQGVAGEGSYEQYF
DNA: TGCGCCAGCAGCCAAGGCGTAGCGGGAGAAGGCTCCTACGAGCAGTACTTC

size: .
J: TRBJ1-5
V: TRBV28
D: TRBD1
CDR3: CASSPRTGSQPQHF
DNA: TGTGCCAGCAGTCCCCGGACAGGGAGCCAGCCCCAGCATTTT

size: few
J: TRBJ2-2
V: TRBV7-2
D: .
CDR3: CASSKANTGELFF
DNA: TGTGCCAGCAGCAAGGCCAACACCGGGGAGCTGTTTTTT

size: .
J: TRBJ2-1
V: TRBV20-1
D: TRBD2
CDR3: CSAPWTSEYNEQFF
DNA: TGCAGTGCTCCTTGGACTAGCGAGTACAATGAGCAGTTCTTC

size: few
J: TRBJ2-7
V: TRBV7-9
D: TRBD2
CDR3: CASSLLLAETYEQYF
DNA: TGTGCCAGCAGCTTACTACTAGCGGAGACCTACGAGCAGTACTTC

size: many
J: TRBJ2-1
V: TRBV12-3/TRBV12-4
D: TRBD2
CDR3: CASSFSLAGDNEQFF
DNA: TGTGCCAGCAGTTTTTCACTAGCGGGGGACAATGAGCAGTTCTTC

size: few
J: TRBJ2-5
V: TRBV18
D: .
CDR3: CASSPRTGAGQETQYF
DNA: TGTGCCAGCTCACCCCGGACGGGAGCGGGACAGGAGACCCAGTACTTC

size: few
J: TRBJ2-7
V: TRBV12-3/TRBV12-4
D: .
CDR3: CASSDRDEAYEQYF
DNA: TGTGCCAGCAGTGACCGGGACGAAGCCTACGAGCAGTACTTC

size: few
J: TRBJ2-1
V: TRBV4-2
D: TRBD2
CDR3: CASSQVGLAERNEQFF
DNA: TGTGCCAGCAGCCAAGTAGGGCTAGCGGAACGCAATGAGCAGTTCTTC

size: few
J: TRBJ2-3
V: TRBV10-3
D: TRBD2
CDR3: CAISETSGSTDTQYF
DNA: TGTGCCATCAGTGAGACTAGCGGAAGCACAGATACGCAGTATTTT

size: .
J: TRBJ1-5
V: TRBV9
D: .
CDR3: CASSEGGATQPQHF
DNA: TGTGCCAGCAGCGAGGGGGGGGCGACTCAGCCCCAGCATTTT

size: few
J: TRBJ2-3
V: TRBV15
D: TRBD1
CDR3: CATSTLDRGQDTQYF
DNA: TGTGCCACCAGCACCCTGGACAGGGGGCAAGATACGCAGTATTTT

size: many
J: TRBJ2-1
V: TRBV29-1
D: TRBD2
CDR3: CSVVSSGREGWFF
DNA: TGCAGCGTTGTGTCTAGCGGGAGGGAGGGGTGGTTCTTC

size: .
J: TRBJ2-5
V: TRBV10-3
D: TRBD2
CDR3: CAIRNVAGEEETQYF
DNA: TGTGCCATCAGGAATGTAGCGGGAGAGGAAGAGACCCAGTACTTC

size: few
J: TRBJ2-4
V: TRBV20-1
D: .
CDR3: CSAATDRKNIQYF
DNA: TGCAGTGCAGCGACAGATCGCAAAAACATTCAGTACTTC

size: .
J: TRBJ2-3
V: TRBV20-1
D: .
CDR3: CSARDPENLPRGDTQYF
DNA: TGCAGTGCTAGAGATCCCGAGAATTTGCCCCGGGGGGATACGCAGTATTTT

size: .
J: TRBJ1-2
V: TRBV6-2/TRBV6-3
D: .
CDR3: CASSNTHGYGYTF
DNA: TGTGCCAGCAGCAACACACATGGCTATGGCTACACCTTC